This TCR beta chain derives from a study of early T cells in non-severe SARS-CoV-2 infection. Whole-study context: Sequencing of bulk RNA from unsorted whole blood was done, without chain pairing. Study conclusions and caveats: The VDJdb matching leaned toward anti-spike CD8 responses and overlooked private and CD4 specificities.

Molecules of cDNA were individually given unique molecular identifiers that were attached to them. Using its own MiXCR run on the 5' RACE reads, TCRdb lists one record per CDR3 protein. Counted here are tens of thousands of distinct CDR3 sequences, about 5.6% occurring once; the ten biggest clones make up under 8%. This clonotype appeared many times. Its target is unknown. The source of this sequence is an adult who was a healthcare worker with PCR-confirmed SARS-CoV-2 infection or an uninfected control (not recorded which). Sequencing used whole blood.

The CDR3 nucleotides are TGCAGTGCTAGAGATCCTTGGGCCCCGGGTCTTAATGAAAAACTGTTTTTT. Translated: CSARDPWAPGLNEKLFF. The chain couples TRBV20-1 to TRBJ1-4; no definite D call. In germline, CDR1 is DFQATT, CDR2 SNEGSKA (reference sequence). V was clipped by 0 bases and J by 4 bases, with 18 bases between them. The length of the CDR3 is 17 residues.